This T cell receptor beta chain comes out of a study of blood T cell repertoires in COVID-19. Study context: COVID-19 samples, acute and convalescent, were from the United States, Italy and Spain. Sample material is recorded as cDNA or gDNA derived from T cells, B-cell-depleted T cells, or PBMCs.

Authors' data handling: Scientists estimated how many nucleated cells there were by amplifying reference gene primers. Only in-frame clones appear in the TCRdb table, and some are missing; sequencing was by immunoSEQ multiplex PCR. That table is the source of V, J and clone size, and D and trimming were worked out from the DNA. The sample consists of about 100,000 clones, about 85% of them appearing once. The germline CDR1 and CDR2 sequences are SGHNT and YYREEE (reference sequence). Unmatched junction bases numbered 4, after V lost 4 bases and J lost 5 bases. The length of the CDR3 is 13 residues. The sequenced sample consisted of peripheral blood. V is TRBV5-4 and J is TRBJ2-5; 8 bases agree with TRBD2. The receptor's source is a human donor in a cohort sampled during active COVID-19. This CDR3 reads CASSRTSWETQYF. DNA for the CDR3: TGTGCCAGCAGCCGGACTAGCTGGGAGACCCAGTACTTC.